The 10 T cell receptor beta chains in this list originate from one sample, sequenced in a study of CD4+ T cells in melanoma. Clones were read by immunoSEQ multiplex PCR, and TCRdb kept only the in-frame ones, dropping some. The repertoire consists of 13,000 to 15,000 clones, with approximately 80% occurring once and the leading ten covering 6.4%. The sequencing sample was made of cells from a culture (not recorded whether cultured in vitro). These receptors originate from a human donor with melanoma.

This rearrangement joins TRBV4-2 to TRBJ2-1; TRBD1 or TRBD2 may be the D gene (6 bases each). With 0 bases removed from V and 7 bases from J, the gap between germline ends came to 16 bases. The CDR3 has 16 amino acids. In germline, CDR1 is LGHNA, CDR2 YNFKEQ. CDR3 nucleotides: TGTGCCAGCAGCCAAGATCTGTGGGGGGCCGGAAATGAGCAGTTCTTC. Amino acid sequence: CASSQDLWGAGNEQFF.

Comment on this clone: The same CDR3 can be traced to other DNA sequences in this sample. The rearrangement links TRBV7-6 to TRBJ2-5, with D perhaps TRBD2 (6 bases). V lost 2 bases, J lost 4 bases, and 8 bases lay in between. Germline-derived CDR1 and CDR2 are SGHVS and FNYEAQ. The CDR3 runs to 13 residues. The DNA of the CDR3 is TGTGCCAGCAGCTTAAGCGGGTTAGAGACCCAGTACTTC. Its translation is CASSLSGLETQYF.

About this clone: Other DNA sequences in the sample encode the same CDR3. The CDR3 spells CASSRLAGPNEQFF. CDR3 sequence (DNA): TGTGCCAGCAGTAGACTAGCGGGGCCCAATGAGCAGTTCTTC. The chain has TRBV6-5 and TRBJ2-1, with 11 bases aligning to TRBD2. This CDR3 comprises 14 residues. Germline loops: CDR1 MNHEY, CDR2 SVGAGI. V was pared by 5 bases and J by 6 bases, with 3 bases of the junction left unmatched.

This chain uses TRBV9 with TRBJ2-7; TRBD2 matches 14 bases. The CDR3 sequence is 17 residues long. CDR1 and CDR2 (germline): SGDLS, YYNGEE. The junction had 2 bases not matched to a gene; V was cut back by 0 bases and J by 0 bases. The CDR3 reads CASSVGLAGGSSYEQYF. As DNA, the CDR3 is TGTGCCAGCAGCGTAGGACTAGCGGGGGGGAGCTCCTACGAGCAGTACTTC.

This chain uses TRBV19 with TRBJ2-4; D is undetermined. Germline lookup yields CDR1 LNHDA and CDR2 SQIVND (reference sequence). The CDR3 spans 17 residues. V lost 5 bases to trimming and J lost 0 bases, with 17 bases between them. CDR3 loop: CASSPLIRAIAKNIQYF. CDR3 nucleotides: TGTGCCAGTAGTCCCCTAATCCGGGCCATAGCCAAAAACATTCAGTACTTC. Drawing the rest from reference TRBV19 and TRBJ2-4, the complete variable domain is DGGITQSPKYLFRKEGQNVTLSCEQNLNHDAMYWYRQDPGQGLRLIYYSQIVNDFQKGDIAEGYSVSREKKESFPLTVTSAQKNPTAFYLCASSPLIRAIAKNIQYFGAGTRLSVL.

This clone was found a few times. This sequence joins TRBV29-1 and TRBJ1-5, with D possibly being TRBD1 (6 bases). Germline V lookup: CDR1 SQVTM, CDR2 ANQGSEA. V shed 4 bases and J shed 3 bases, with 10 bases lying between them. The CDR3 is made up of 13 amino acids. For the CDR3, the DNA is TGCAGCGTTGCGGGGGGCTACAATCAGCCCCAGCATTTT. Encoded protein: CSVAGGYNQPQHF.

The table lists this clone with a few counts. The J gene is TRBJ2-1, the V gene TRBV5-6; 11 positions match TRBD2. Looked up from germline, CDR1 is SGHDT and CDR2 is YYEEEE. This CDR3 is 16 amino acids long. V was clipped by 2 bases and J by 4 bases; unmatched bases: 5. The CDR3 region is CASSFNGLAGYNEQFF. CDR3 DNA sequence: TGTGCCAGCAGCTTCAACGGACTAGCGGGTTACAATGAGCAGTTCTTC.

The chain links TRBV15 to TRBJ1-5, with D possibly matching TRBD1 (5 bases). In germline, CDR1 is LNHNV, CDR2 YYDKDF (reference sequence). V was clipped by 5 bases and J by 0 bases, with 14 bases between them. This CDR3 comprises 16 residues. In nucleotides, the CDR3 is TGTGCCACCAGCCCCCGCTGGGGGTCTAGCAATCAGCCCCAGCATTTT. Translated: CATSPRWGSSNQPQHF.

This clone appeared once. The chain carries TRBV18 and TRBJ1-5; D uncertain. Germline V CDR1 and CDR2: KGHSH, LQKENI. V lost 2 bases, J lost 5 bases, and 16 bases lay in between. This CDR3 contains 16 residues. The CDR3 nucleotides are TGTGCCAGCTCACCAGGTCAGGTCTCCGGGTATCAGCCCCAGCATTTT. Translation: CASSPGQVSGYQPQHF.

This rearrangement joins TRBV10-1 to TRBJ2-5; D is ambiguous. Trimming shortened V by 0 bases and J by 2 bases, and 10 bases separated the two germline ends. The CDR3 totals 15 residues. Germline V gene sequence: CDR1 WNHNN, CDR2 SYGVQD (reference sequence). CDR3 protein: CASSESVGIQETQYF. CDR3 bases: TGCGCCAGCAGTGAGTCTGTTGGGATACAAGAGACCCAGTACTTC.